This T cell receptor (beta chain) was captured by sequencing in a study of identical twins. This clonotype came up a few times. Germline and junction disagree at one end, which may indicate a read error. The CDR3 has 11 amino acids. From germline, CDR1 is SGHVS and CDR2 FNYEAQ. Addition of a universal primer site occurred through template switching, and cDNA carried unique molecular identifiers. Using its own MiXCR run on the 5' RACE reads, TCRdb lists one record per CDR3 protein. Among about 690,000 distinct CDR3 sequences listed, about 20% were seen once. These records were also assigned to another study, of T cells expressing NK-cell markers.

The receptor was derived from a woman aged 18 to 35 in good health. Sequencing was carried out using PBMCs. The rearrangement uses TRBV7-6 and TRBJ2-1, with D perhaps given as TRBD1 or TRBD2 (5 bases each). The CDR3 loop is CASSLRDVLCF. The CDR3 DNA is TGTGCCAGCAGCTTAAGGGACGTTTTATGTTTC.